This T cell receptor beta chain emerged from a study of graft-versus-host responses after intestinal transplantation. The overall study: Every one of the recipients received anti-thymocyte globulin induction and afterwards took tacrolimus and steroids for around 3 years.

Libraries were prepared by immunoSEQ multiplex PCR; TCRdb keeps only in-frame clonotypes and omits some of them. The repertoire holds 25,000 or so clones, with more than 85% as singletons. The CDR3 extends over 14 amino acids. Germline V lookup: CDR1 MNHNS, CDR2 SASEGT. V lost 1 base and J lost 4, with 8 bases in between. The specimen comprised PBMCs, sampled just under 40 days after intestinal transplant. The chain is built from TRBV6-1 and TRBJ1-5; unclear D gene. The receptor was derived from a human patient who received an intestinal transplant, so some T cells may come from the graft donor. The CDR3 region has the DNA TGTGCCAGCAGTGAAGGTACCGCGAATCAGCCCCAGCATTTT. Its protein is CASSEGTANQPQHF.